One and the same sample provided the 20 T cell receptor beta chains below, sequenced in a study of CD8 T cells in Susac syndrome. The RNA, about 0.5 to 1 ug, was put through reverse transcription using random hexamers. TCRdb used MiXCR to reprocess the immunoSEQ multiplex PCR reads, holding one entry per CDR3 protein. The sample shows around 130,000 distinct CDR3 sequences, nearly 96% of them seen only once. Input material: CD4+ T cells from PBMCs. The receptors stem from a human donor with Susac syndrome.

The J gene is TRBJ2-1, the V gene TRBV29-1; 7 bases agree with TRBD1. This CDR3 has 12 amino acids. J was trimmed by 7 bases and V by 7 bases; bases with no gene match: 7. CDR1 and CDR2 (germline): SQVTM, ANQGSEA. CDR3 bases: TGCAGCGCTCGACAGGGTCCTAATGAGCAGTTCTTC. Its translation is CSARQGPNEQFF.

The chain employs TRBV20-1 and TRBJ2-5, with a possible D match to TRBD2 (5 bases). Germline CDR1 reads DFQATT; CDR2 reads SNEGSKA (reference sequence). V gave up 5 bases and J gave up 2 bases, with 9 bases separating them. This CDR3 has 12 amino acids. The CDR3 bases are TGCAGTGCTGAGACGGGGCAAGAGACCCAGTACTTC. This sequence encodes CSAETGQETQYF.

This chain links TRBV29-1 with TRBJ1-2; TRBD1 matches 7 bases. The ends lost 6 bases at V and 7 bases at J; junction bases unmatched: 8. Germline V CDR1 and CDR2: SQVTM, ANQGSEA. The CDR3 extends over 12 amino acids. CDR3 in DNA: TGCAGCGTGGATGACAGGGCTTCTGGCTACACCTTC. It specifies CSVDDRASGYTF. The whole variable domain, remainder taken from reference TRBV29-1 and TRBJ1-2, is SAVISQKPSRDICQRGTSLTIQCQVDSQVTMMFWYRQQPGQSLTLIATANQGSEATYESGFVIDKFPISRPNLTFSTLTVSNMSPEDSSIYLCSVDDRASGYTFGSGTRLTVV.

This chain uses TRBV3-1 with TRBJ1-2, with D tentatively TRBD1 (5 bases). This CDR3 contains 13 residues. Trimming took off 0 bases at V and 4 bases at J, with 6 bases between the two ends. Germline V gene data show CDR1 as LGHDT and CDR2 as YNNKEL (reference sequence). The CDR3 DNA reads TGTGCCAGCAGCCAAGAGGGGCCCTATGGCTACACCTTC. Translating gives CASSQEGPYGYTF.

The CDR3 spells CSASRRFSGNTIYF. CDR3 DNA: TGCAGCGCCTCGAGACGGTTCTCTGGAAACACCATATATTTT. The chain recombines TRBV29-1 with TRBJ1-3; no reliable D call. The CDR3 has 14 amino acids. V was clipped by 7 bases and J by 0 bases, with 13 bases between them. Looked up from germline, CDR1 is SQVTM and CDR2 is ANQGSEA.

This clonotype was detected a few times. The chain carries TRBV5-1 and TRBJ2-5; D not certain. The CDR3 spans 13 residues. Trimming took 0 bases from V and 5 from J, leaving 8 bases between them. Germline lookup yields CDR1 SGHRS and CDR2 YFSETQ. CDR3 in amino acids: CASSLAKAETQYF. The CDR3 DNA follows: TGCGCCAGCAGCTTGGCCAAGGCGGAGACCCAGTACTTC.

The rearrangement links TRBV5-1 to TRBJ2-1; D tentatively fits TRBD1 or TRBD2 (5 bases each). Germline assignment: CDR1 SGHRS and CDR2 YFSETQ. Trimming removed 0 bases from V and 8 bases from J, with 9 bases in between. This CDR3 comprises 13 residues. The CDR3 reads CASSLESGHEQFF. CDR3 in DNA: TGCGCCAGCAGCTTGGAGTCGGGGCATGAGCAGTTCTTC.

CDR3 DNA: TGCAGTGCTAGAGAGCTGAGCTCCTACAATGAGCAGTTCTTC. Encoded protein: CSARELSSYNEQFF. The chain joins TRBV20-1 to TRBJ2-1; no firm D call. Germline V gene lookup returns CDR1 DFQATT and CDR2 SNEGSKA (reference sequence). Trimming took off 0 bases at V and 0 bases at J, with 6 bases between the two ends. The CDR3 length is 14 residues.

The chain combines TRBV12-3 or TRBV12-4 with TRBJ2-5; a possible D gene is TRBD1 (6 bases). The CDR3 spans 12 residues. V was pared by 6 bases and J by 7 bases, with 12 bases between. CDR3 amino acids: CASSEQGRTQYF. In DNA form, the CDR3 reads TGTGCCAGCAGCGAACAGGGTCGGACCCAGTACTTC.

The chain joins TRBV3-1 to TRBJ2-3, with 7 bases identical to TRBD1. The J segment lost 6 bases and the V segment lost 0 bases, leaving 6 bases of the junction unmatched. This CDR3 region has 15 residues. The germline CDR1 and CDR2 sequences are LGHDT and YNNKEL (reference sequence). This CDR3 is CASSQERGRFDTQYF. DNA of the CDR3: TGTGCCAGCAGCCAAGAAAGGGGGCGGTTCGATACGCAGTATTTT.

The V call is TRBV2, the J call TRBJ2-6; D call uncertain. V was shortened by 4 bases and J by 1 base, with 5 bases between the two germline ends. The CDR3 is 14 amino acids. Germline assignment: CDR1 SNHLY and CDR2 FYNNEI. CDR3 amino acids: CASSVVSGANVLTF. The DNA for the CDR3 is TGTGCCAGCAGTGTGGTATCTGGGGCCAACGTCCTGACTTTC.

V gene TRBV28 combines with J gene TRBJ2-2, with unresolved D. The V gene's germline CDR1 is MDHEN and CDR2 SYDVKM. V lost 6 bases and J lost 6, with 11 bases in between. The CDR3 covers 13 residues. The CDR3 reads CASRFRMSGELFF. For the CDR3, the DNA is TGTGCCAGCAGATTTCGGATGTCCGGGGAGCTGTTTTTT.

The chain links TRBV14 to TRBJ2-2; tentative D call: TRBD1 (6 bases). The CDR3 runs 15 residues. The V end was cut by 4 bases, the J end by 1 base, with 10 bases between. The germline CDR1 and CDR2 sequences are SGHDN and FVKESK. The DNA of the CDR3 is TGTGCCAGCAGCCGACTGACAGGGAACACCGGGGAGCTGTTTTTT. Amino acids: CASSRLTGNTGELFF.

Turning to this clonotype: The junction and the germline gene differ at one end; a read error may be behind it. V usage is TRBV20-1 and J usage is TRBJ1-5; D uncertain. The CDR3 length is 14 residues. The germline V gene has CDR1 DFQATT and CDR2 SNEGSKA (reference sequence). The CDR3 region has the DNA TGCAGTGCAAGAGAGGCGGGTAGCAATCAGCCCCAGCATTTT. This encodes CSAREAGSNQPQHF.

A single count supports this clonotype. This rearrangement joins TRBV27 to TRBJ2-2, with 10 bases identical to TRBD2. This CDR3 has 20 residues. The germline V gene has CDR1 MNHEY and CDR2 SMNVEV (reference sequence). V lost 3 bases to trimming and J lost 6 bases; unmatched junction nucleotides: 19. This CDR3 is CASSFYRPSGSFGPAGELFF. CDR3 in DNA: TGTGCCAGCAGTTTCTACCGGCCTAGCGGGAGTTTCGGGCCCGCCGGGGAGCTGTTTTTT.

The chain joins TRBV12-3 or TRBV12-4 to TRBJ1-4; D not certain. V was clipped by 6 bases and J by 14 bases, with 13 bases between them. The CDR3 is 11 amino acids. The CDR3 DNA sequence: TGTGCCAGCAGGGCGTCGAGGAGCCTGTTTTTT. The encoded protein is CASRASRSLFF.

The chain carries TRBV29-1 and TRBJ2-5, with 8 nucleotides matching TRBD2. The germline gives CDR1 SQVTM, CDR2 ANQGSEA. The CDR3 consists of 12 residues. Trimming removed 3 bases from V and 5 bases from J; junction bases left unmatched: 2. Here the CDR3 DNA reads TGCAGCGTTGAGGCGGGGGGCGAGACCCAGTACTTC. Protein sequence: CSVEAGGETQYF.

The J gene is TRBJ2-2, the V gene TRBV9, with unresolved D. Germline V gene data show CDR1 as SGDLS and CDR2 as YYNGEE. The CDR3 runs to 14 residues. V was cut by 4 bases and J by 6 bases, with 13 bases left in between. CDR3 sequence reads: CASSPSEAAGELFF. CDR3 nucleotides: TGTGCCAGCAGCCCCTCGGAAGCAGCCGGGGAGCTGTTTTTT.

The chain is built from TRBV3-1 and TRBJ2-7; either TRBD1 or TRBD2 may supply D (5 bases each). The germline V gene has CDR1 LGHDT and CDR2 YNNKEL (reference sequence). Trimming stripped 5 bases from V and 2 bases from J, with 10 bases between. The CDR3 consists of 13 residues. The CDR3 region is CASSKGRPYEQYF. Here the CDR3 DNA reads TGTGCCAGCAGCAAGGGACGGCCCTACGAGCAGTACTTC.

The chain joins TRBV20-1 to TRBJ2-3, with D possibly being TRBD1 (5 bases). The CDR3 runs to 15 residues. The V gene's germline CDR1 is DFQATT and CDR2 SNEGSKA (reference sequence). V was pared by 1 base and J by 0 bases, with 11 bases between. As DNA, the CDR3 is TGCAGTGCTAGAGTCAGGGCGCGGAGCACAGATACGCAGTATTTT. Protein product: CSARVRARSTDTQYF.